One and the same sample provided the 21 T cell receptor beta chains below, sequenced in a study of T cells in Graves' hyperthyroidism and ophthalmopathy. TCR beta CDR3 regions were amplified from RNA transcripts. The HTBI primer set was used in a first-round RT-PCR of the TCR CDR3. MiXCR was run by TCRdb on the multiplex PCR reads, yielding one entry per CDR3 protein. The profile shows some 380,000 distinct CDR3 sequences, about 14% of them singletons. Sequencing was done on a sample of blood. The receptors were sampled from a man aged 30 to 45 with Graves' hyperthyroidism that later progressed to Graves' ophthalmopathy.

This clonotype was counted many times. The chain combines TRBV11-3 with TRBJ1-3; D ambiguous. This CDR3 is 12 amino acids long. Germline assignment: CDR1 SGHNT and CDR2 YENEEA. The V end lost 5 bases, the J end lost 3 bases, and 5 bases lay between the germline ends. This CDR3 reads CASSLDGNTIYF. CDR3 DNA: TGTGCCAGCAGCCTTGATGGAAACACCATATATTTT.

This clonotype was detected a few times. This chain joins TRBV4-1 and TRBJ1-5, with D uncertain. V lost 2 bases, J lost 2 bases, and 10 bases lay in between. The CDR3 has 15 amino acids. Germline CDR1 reads MGHRA; CDR2 reads YSYEKL. CDR3 residues: CASSQRVGGNQPQHF. The CDR3 bases are TGCGCCAGCAGCCAAAGGGTTGGCGGCAATCAGCCCCAGCATTTT.

The chain has TRBV6-1 and TRBJ1-6; no clear D gene. V was cut by 6 bases and J by 7 bases, with 16 bases left in between. From germline, CDR1 is MNHNS and CDR2 SASEGT. CDR3 length equals 15 residues. CDR3 in DNA: TGTGCCAGCAGAGCTCGTTGGGGAGAAAATTCACCCCTCCACTTT. It is translated as CASRARWGENSPLHF.

This clonotype was observed many times. CDR3 nucleotides: TGCAGTGCTAGCCTAGAGGGGTTAGGCTATGGCTACACCTTC. Its protein product is CSASLEGLGYGYTF. The J gene is TRBJ1-2, the V gene TRBV20-1, with D maybe TRBD1 (5 bases). With 3 bases removed from V and 4 bases from J, the gap between germline ends came to 15 bases. The germline CDR1 and CDR2 sequences are DFQATT and SNEGSKA (reference sequence). This CDR3 region has 14 residues.

This clonotype appeared many times. The V gene is TRBV6-5, the J gene TRBJ1-2; the D gene is possibly TRBD1 (6 bases). The CDR3 covers 14 residues. The ends were cut back, 0 bases at V and 6 bases at J, with 11 bases in the middle. Germline V gene lookup returns CDR1 MNHEY and CDR2 SVGAGI. CDR3 DNA sequence: TGTGCCAGCAGTTACTCATACAGGGACCATGGCTACACCTTC. Encoded protein: CASSYSYRDHGYTF.

This clonotype was counted ten times or more. The chain couples TRBV5-1 to TRBJ1-6; D remains unclear. CDR1 and CDR2 (germline): SGHRS, YFSETQ. The CDR3 runs 14 residues. The V end was cut by 5 bases, the J end by 8 bases, with 14 bases between. CDR3 protein: CASRVEVVDSPLHF. In DNA, the CDR3 is TGCGCCAGCAGGGTCGAGGTGGTGGATTCACCCCTCCACTTT.

As DNA, the CDR3 is TGTGCCAGCAGCTTAGAGGGTACAGGGATTTCCACCGGGGAGCTGTTTTTT. Translated: CASSLEGTGISTGELFF. This chain links TRBV13 with TRBJ2-2; possibly TRBD1 for D (6 bases). CDR1 is PRHDT and CDR2 is FYEKMQ in the germline V gene (reference sequence). The CDR3 extends over 17 amino acids. V was pared by 1 base and J by 4 bases, with 16 bases between.

The table lists this clonotype with a few counts. The chain carries TRBV4-1 and TRBJ2-5; 11 nucleotides line up with TRBD2. Per germline, CDR1 MGHRA and CDR2 YSYEKL. The length of the CDR3 is 17 residues. Trimming removed 1 base from V and 4 bases from J; junction bases left unmatched: 8. CDR3 loop: CASSQVVAGGPGETQYF. CDR3 nucleotides: TGCGCCAGCAGCCAAGTGGTAGCGGGGGGGCCGGGAGAGACCCAGTACTTC.

This clonotype was observed a handful of times. The chain combines TRBV5-1 with TRBJ2-7; 9 bases are shared with TRBD2. CDR1 and CDR2 from the germline V gene are SGHRS and YFSETQ. V lost 4 bases and J lost 4; bases outside the gene matches: 18. The CDR3 has 18 residues. The CDR3 loop is CASSNSGGLQPVQYEQYF. The CDR3 bases are TGCGCCAGCAGCAATAGCGGGGGCCTCCAACCAGTCCAATACGAGCAGTACTTC.

This clonotype was observed many times. The chain is built from TRBV28 and TRBJ1-5, with D tentatively TRBD1 (5 bases). Germline V CDR1 and CDR2: MDHEN, SYDVKM. The CDR3 covers 14 residues. V was shortened by 4 bases and J by 3 bases, with 10 bases between the two germline ends. The CDR3 spells CASSWGKYNQPQHF. CDR3 bases: TGTGCCAGCAGTTGGGGCAAATACAATCAGCCCCAGCATTTT. Using reference TRBV28 and TRBJ1-5 for the parts outside the CDR3, the full variable domain is DVKVTQSSRYLVKRTGEKVFLECVQDMDHENMFWYRQDPGLGLRLIYFSYDVKMKEKGDIPEGYSVSREKKERFSLILESASTNQTSMYLCASSWGKYNQPQHFGDGTRLSIL.

This clonotype was detected many times. The chain recombines TRBV20-1 with TRBJ2-7; the D gene could be TRBD1 or TRBD2 (5 bases each). The CDR3 runs to 13 residues. V shed 7 bases and J shed 3 bases, with 16 bases lying between them. Germline CDR1 DFQATT, CDR2 SNEGSKA (reference sequence). CDR3 DNA: TGCAGTGGAAGGGGAGAAGGGTTCTACGAGCAGTACTTC. Its protein is CSGRGEGFYEQYF.

The chain has TRBV6-2 or TRBV6-3 and TRBJ2-2, with TRBD1 matching over 8 bases. Germline V CDR1 and CDR2: MNHEY, SVGEGT. The length of the CDR3 is 14 residues. The trim removed 6 bases at V and 6 bases at J, leaving 6 bases unmatched. The CDR3 nucleotides are TGTGCCAGCAGCTTAGGGACAGGTTCCGGGGAGCTGTTTTTT. This encodes CASSLGTGSGELFF.

The rearrangement joins TRBV5-1 to TRBJ1-4; a weak D match, TRBD1 (6 bases). From germline, CDR1 is SGHRS and CDR2 YFSETQ. Trimming cost V 0 bases and J 9 bases, with 12 bases left between them. The CDR3 is made up of 14 amino acids. This CDR3 reads CASSLVGGAKKLFF. CDR3 bases: TGCGCCAGCAGCTTGGTTGGGGGGGCGAAAAAACTGTTTTTT.

This clonotype was found many times. The V call is TRBV7-9, the J call TRBJ2-7, with D possibly matching TRBD1 (6 bases). This CDR3 contains 14 residues. V was shortened by 5 bases and J by 2 bases, with 13 bases between the two germline ends. CDR1 and CDR2 from the germline V gene are SEHNR and FQNEAQ (reference sequence). CDR3 amino acids: CASSLGQQTYEQYF. DNA for the CDR3: TGTGCCAGCAGCCTCGGACAGCAGACCTACGAGCAGTACTTC.

With regard to this clonotype: A much larger clone sits a single nucleotide away, making a read error possible. This sequence joins TRBV11-1 and TRBJ2-7; the D call may be TRBD1 or TRBD2 (6 bases each). The CDR3 length is 16 residues. Germline CDR1 SGHAT, CDR2 FQDESV (reference sequence). CDR3 DNA: TGTACCAGCAGTTTTGGGCAGGGGACTGAAAGCTACGAGCAGTACTTC. It translates to CTSSFGQGTESYEQYF. The full variable domain, its missing parts supplied by reference TRBV11-1 and TRBJ2-7, is EAEVAQSPRYKITEKSQAVAFWCDPISGHATLYWYRQILGQGPELLVQFQDESVVDDSQLPKDRFSAERLKGVDSTLKIQPAELGDSAMYLCTSSFGQGTESYEQYFGPGTRLTVT.

This clonotype was counted only a few times. The chain employs TRBV30 and TRBJ1-4, with D unclear. The length of the CDR3 is 12 residues. CDR1 is GTSNPN and CDR2 is SVGIG in the germline V gene (reference sequence). Trimming left V 3 bases short and J 8 bases short, with 10 bases between. CDR3 amino acids: CAWSPGFEKLFF. DNA for the CDR3: TGTGCCTGGAGCCCGGGCTTCGAAAAACTGTTTTTT.

This clonotype has ten or more counts. The chain recombines TRBV11-2 with TRBJ2-3; 12 nucleotides line up with TRBD2. Germline V CDR1 and CDR2: SGHAT, FQNNGV. The V segment lost 5 bases and the J segment 1 base; nucleotides outside the gene matches: 1. The CDR3 has 15 residues. In nucleotides, the CDR3 is TGTGCCAGCAGCCGACTAGCGGGGGGCACAGATACGCAGTATTTT. It is translated as CASSRLAGGTDTQYF.

In this sample, this clonotype turned up many times. J is TRBJ1-3 and V is TRBV27; D gene unclear. Trimming removed 3 bases at V and 0 bases at J, with 15 bases between. Germline CDR1 MNHEY, CDR2 SMNVEV (reference sequence). CDR3 length equals 17 residues. This chain's CDR3 is CASSFLPDFGSGNTIYF. The DNA for the CDR3 is TGTGCCAGCAGTTTCCTCCCGGACTTCGGCTCTGGAAACACCATATATTTT.

Ten or more counts support this clonotype. In nucleotides, the CDR3 is TGTGCCAGCAGCTCTGGGACAGGACCCTGGGAGCCCCAGCATTTT. Its translation is CASSSGTGPWEPQHF. J is TRBJ1-5 and V is TRBV28; 8 bases are shared with TRBD1. The germline V gene encodes CDR1 MDHEN and CDR2 SYDVKM. Trimming cost V 6 bases and J 8 bases; bases outside gene matches: 12. This CDR3 has 15 amino acids.

V is TRBV9 and J is TRBJ2-1, with 12 positions matching TRBD2. The germline V gene encodes CDR1 SGDLS and CDR2 YYNGEE. The CDR3 is 16 amino acids. With V trimmed by 1 base and J by 7 bases, 6 bases remained unmatched. CDR3 sequence reads: CASSVFLAGGLNEQFF. CDR3 DNA: TGTGCCAGCAGCGTATTTCTAGCGGGGGGGCTAAATGAGCAGTTCTTC.

This clonotype was counted a single time. The chain uses TRBV6-2 or TRBV6-3 and TRBJ2-6; the D is unclear. Trimming took 6 bases from V and 2 from J, leaving 5 bases between them. The length of the CDR3 is 13 residues. In germline, CDR1 is MNHEY, CDR2 SVGEGT. CDR3 sequence: CASRTTGANVLTF. CDR3 in DNA: TGTGCCAGCAGGACGACTGGGGCCAACGTCCTGACTTTC.